This TCR beta chain stems from a study of T cells after yellow fever vaccination. Whole-study context: Researchers used SMART-Seq v4 Ultra Low Input to prepare fractions that had low cell numbers.

This clonotype was counted only a few times. The antigen remains unidentified. Study conclusions and caveats: Although most clonotypes did not, a small share appeared in both CD4 and CD8 compartments. Clones from primary vaccination mostly reappeared after the booster (approximately 96% CD4, 88% CD8). A faster peak, day 5 versus 15, was reached by the weaker secondary response.

TCRdb itself ran the 5' RACE reads through MiXCR, one entry per CDR3 protein. In the table there are just under 600,000 distinct CDR3 sequences, roughly 12% of which are singletons. The sequence was obtained from a man aged 25-45 years who received the YFV17D yellow fever vaccine. The material was PBMCs, obtained on the day of the yellow fever booster vaccination.

The CDR3 protein is CASSPRAGESYNEQFF. The CDR3 nucleotides are TGTGCCAGCAGCCCTAGGGCGGGGGAATCCTACAATGAGCAGTTCTTC. This rearrangement joins TRBV5-6 to TRBJ2-1; TRBD2 matches 7 bases. J was trimmed by 1 base and V by 4 bases; bases with no gene match: 8. Germline CDR1 and CDR2: SGHDT and YYEEEE. The CDR3 length is 16 residues.